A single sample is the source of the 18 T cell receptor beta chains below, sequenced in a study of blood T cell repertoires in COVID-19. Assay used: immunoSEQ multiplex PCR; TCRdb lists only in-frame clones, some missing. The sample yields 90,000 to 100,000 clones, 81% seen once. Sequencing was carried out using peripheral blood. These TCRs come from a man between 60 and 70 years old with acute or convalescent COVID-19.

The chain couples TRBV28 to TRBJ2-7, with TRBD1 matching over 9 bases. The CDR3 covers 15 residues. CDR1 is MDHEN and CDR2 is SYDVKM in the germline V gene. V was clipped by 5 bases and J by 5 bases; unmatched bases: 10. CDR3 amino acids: CASSRSGQGNHEQYF. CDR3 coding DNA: TGTGCCAGCAGTCGCTCGGGACAGGGTAACCACGAGCAGTACTTC.

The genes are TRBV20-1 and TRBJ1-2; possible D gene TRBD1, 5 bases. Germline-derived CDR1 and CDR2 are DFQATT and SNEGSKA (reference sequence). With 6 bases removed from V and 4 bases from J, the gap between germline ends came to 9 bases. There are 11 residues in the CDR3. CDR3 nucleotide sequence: TGCAGTGCGCCAGGGCCCTATGGCTACACCTTC. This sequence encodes CSAPGPYGYTF.

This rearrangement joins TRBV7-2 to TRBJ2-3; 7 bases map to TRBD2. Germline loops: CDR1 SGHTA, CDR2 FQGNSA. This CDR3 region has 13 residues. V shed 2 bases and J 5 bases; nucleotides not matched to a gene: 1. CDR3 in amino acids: CASSLWGGDTQYF. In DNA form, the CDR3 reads TGTGCCAGCAGCTTATGGGGGGGAGATACGCAGTATTTT.

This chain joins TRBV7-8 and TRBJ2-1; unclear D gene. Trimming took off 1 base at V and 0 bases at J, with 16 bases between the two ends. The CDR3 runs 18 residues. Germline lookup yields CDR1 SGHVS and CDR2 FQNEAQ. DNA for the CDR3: TGTGCCAGCAGCTTAGATGATAATAGCCCAAGCTCCTACAATGAGCAGTTCTTC. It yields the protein CASSLDDNSPSSYNEQFF.

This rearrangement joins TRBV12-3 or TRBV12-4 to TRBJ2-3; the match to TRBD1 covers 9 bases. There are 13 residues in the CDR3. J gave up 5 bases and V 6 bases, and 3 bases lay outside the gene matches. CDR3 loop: CASSHRGLDTQYF. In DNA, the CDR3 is TGTGCCAGCAGCCACAGGGGGCTAGATACGCAGTATTTT.

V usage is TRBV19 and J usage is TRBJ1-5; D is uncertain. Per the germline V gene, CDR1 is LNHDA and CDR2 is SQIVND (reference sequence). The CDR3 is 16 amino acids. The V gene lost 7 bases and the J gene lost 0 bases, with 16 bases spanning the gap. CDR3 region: CASKLGGTFSNQPQHF. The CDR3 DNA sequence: TGTGCCAGTAAATTGGGAGGAACCTTTAGCAATCAGCCCCAGCATTTT.

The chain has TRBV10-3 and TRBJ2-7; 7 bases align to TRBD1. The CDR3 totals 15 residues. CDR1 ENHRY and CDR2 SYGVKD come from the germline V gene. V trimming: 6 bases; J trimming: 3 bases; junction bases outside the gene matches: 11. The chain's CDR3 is CAIRRNRGEGYEQYF. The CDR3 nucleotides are TGTGCCATCAGGAGGAACAGGGGTGAAGGCTACGAGCAGTACTTC.

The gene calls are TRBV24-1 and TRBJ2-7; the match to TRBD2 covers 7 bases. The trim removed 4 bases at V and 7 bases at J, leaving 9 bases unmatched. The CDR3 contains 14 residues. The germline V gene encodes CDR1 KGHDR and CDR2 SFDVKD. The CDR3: CATSEGLTVGEQYF. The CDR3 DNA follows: TGTGCCACCAGTGAGGGACTAACGGTCGGTGAGCAGTACTTC.

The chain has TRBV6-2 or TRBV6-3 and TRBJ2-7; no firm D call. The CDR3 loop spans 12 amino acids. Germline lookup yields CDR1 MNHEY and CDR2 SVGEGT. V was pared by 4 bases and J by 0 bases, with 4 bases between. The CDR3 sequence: CASSLSSYEQYF. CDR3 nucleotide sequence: TGTGCCAGCAGTTTGAGCTCCTACGAGCAGTACTTC.

The CDR3 reads CASSGYNEQFF. The CDR3 nucleotides read TGTGCCAGCTCGGGTTACAATGAGCAGTTCTTC. The chain recombines TRBV2 with TRBJ2-1; no firm D call. V lost 8 bases, J lost 4 bases, and 6 bases lay in between. The V gene's germline CDR1 is SNHLY and CDR2 FYNNEI. The CDR3 is 11 amino acids. The complete variable domain, with remaining parts taken from reference TRBV2 and TRBJ2-1, reads EPEVTQTPSHQVTQMGQEVILRCVPISNHLYFYWYRQILGQKVEFLVSFYNNEISEKSEIFDDQFSVERPDGSNFTLKIRSTKLEDSAMYFCASSGYNEQFFGPGTRLTVL.

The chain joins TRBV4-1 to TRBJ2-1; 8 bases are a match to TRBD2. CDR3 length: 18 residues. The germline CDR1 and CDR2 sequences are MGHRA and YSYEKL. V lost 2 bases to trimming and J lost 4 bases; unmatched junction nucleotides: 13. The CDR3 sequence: CASSQPMGAREGYNEQFF. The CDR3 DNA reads TGCGCCAGCAGCCAACCAATGGGGGCTCGGGAGGGTTACAATGAGCAGTTCTTC.

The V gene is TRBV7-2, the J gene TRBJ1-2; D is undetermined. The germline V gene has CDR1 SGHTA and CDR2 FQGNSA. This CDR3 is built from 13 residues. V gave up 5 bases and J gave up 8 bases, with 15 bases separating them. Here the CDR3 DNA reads TGTGCCAGCAGCCCCCTGGCAGGTGAAGGCTACACCTTC. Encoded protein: CASSPLAGEGYTF.

The CDR3 loop is CASRLAGGNEQFF. The CDR3 bases are TGTGCCAGCAGACTAGCGGGGGGCAATGAGCAGTTCTTC. This chain joins TRBV11-2 and TRBJ2-1, with 12 bases aligning to TRBD2. The J segment lost 6 bases and the V segment lost 6 bases, leaving 0 bases of the junction unmatched. Germline CDR1 reads SGHAT; CDR2 reads FQNNGV. The CDR3 consists of 13 residues. The full variable domain, rest sourced from reference TRBV11-2 and TRBJ2-1, is EAGVAQSPRYKIIEKRQSVAFWCNPISGHATLYWYQQILGQGPKLLIQFQNNGVVDDSQLPKDRFSAERLKGVDSTLKIQPAKLEDSAVYLCASRLAGGNEQFFGPGTRLTVL.

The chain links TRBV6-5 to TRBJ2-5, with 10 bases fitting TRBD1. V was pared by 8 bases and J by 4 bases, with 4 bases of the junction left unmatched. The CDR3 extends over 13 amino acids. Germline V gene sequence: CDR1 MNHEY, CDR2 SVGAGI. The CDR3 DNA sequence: TGTGCCAGCCCTGGACAGGGGGTAGAGACCCAGTACTTC. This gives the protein CASPGQGVETQYF.

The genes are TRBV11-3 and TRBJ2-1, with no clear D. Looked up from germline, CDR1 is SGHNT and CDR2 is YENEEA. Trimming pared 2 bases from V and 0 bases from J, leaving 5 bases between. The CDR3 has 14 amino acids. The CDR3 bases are TGTGCCAGCAGCTTATACAGCTCCTACAATGAGCAGTTCTTC. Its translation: CASSLYSSYNEQFF.

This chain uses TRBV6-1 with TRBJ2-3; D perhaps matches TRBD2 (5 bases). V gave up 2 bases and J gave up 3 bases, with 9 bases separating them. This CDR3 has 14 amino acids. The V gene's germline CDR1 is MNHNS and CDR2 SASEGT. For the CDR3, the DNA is TGTGCCAGCAGTGAATGGGAGAAGACAGATACGCAGTATTTT. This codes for CASSEWEKTDTQYF.

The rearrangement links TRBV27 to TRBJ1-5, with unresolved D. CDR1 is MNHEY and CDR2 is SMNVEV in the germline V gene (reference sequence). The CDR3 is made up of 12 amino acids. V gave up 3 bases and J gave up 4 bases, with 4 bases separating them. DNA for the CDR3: TGTGCCAGCAGTTTCCAGAATCAGCCCCAGCATTTT. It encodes CASSFQNQPQHF.

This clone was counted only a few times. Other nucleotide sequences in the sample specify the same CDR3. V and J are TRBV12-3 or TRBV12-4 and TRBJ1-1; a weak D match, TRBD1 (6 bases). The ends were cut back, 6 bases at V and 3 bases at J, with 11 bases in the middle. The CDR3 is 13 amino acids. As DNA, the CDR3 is TGTGCCAGCAGCCAGGGGACCTACACTGAAGCTTTCTTT. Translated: CASSQGTYTEAFF.